The rows below give T cell receptor beta chains drawn from one sample of a study of Ad26.COV2.S vaccination and SARS-CoV-2 variants. Clones were sequenced by immunoSEQ multiplex PCR, and TCRdb holds only the in-frame ones, with some missing. The sample includes 300,000 to 400,000 clones, roughly 90% seen only once; the top ten take roughly 10%. The sample here was peripheral blood, taken in a trial of Ad26.COV2.S vaccine versus placebo. All receptors derive from a person aged 18-65 years who received the Ad26.COV2.S COVID-19 vaccine or a placebo. The conserved cysteine and the conserved F or W are not part of the CDR3 here. Fields, in order: J gene, V gene, CDR3 protein.

TRBJ1-1	TRBV9	ASSERPGHGGDFAEAF
TRBJ1-4	TRBV28	ASSRGGQNEKLF
TRBJ2-1	TRBV24-1	ATSGTPPREQF
TRBJ1-5	TRBV5-1	ASSPGGGGQPQH
TRBJ1-1	TRBV5-6	ASSLVRGRDTEAF
TRBJ2-2	TRBV6-1	ASSDLAIANTGELF
TRBJ2-7	TRBV18	ASLPAGGGYEQY
TRBJ2-3	TRBV18	ASFQGLTDTQY
TRBJ2-1	TRBV7-9	ASSPPGSLEEF
TRBJ2-4	TRBV7-9	AMGGPNIQY
TRBJ2-1	TRBV9	ASSVAEVIYNEQF
TRBJ2-1	TRBV5-1	ASSLGNNNEQF
TRBJ2-2	TRBV5-5	ASSLQSQGASGELF
TRBJ2-1	TRBV11-2	ASTVGPGLALSAFYEQF
TRBJ2-5	TRBV7-2	ASSLDRVQETQY
TRBJ1-1	TRBV5-4	ASSSTLTGGTEAF
TRBJ1-1	TRBV6-2/TRBV6-3	ASSSYPNTEAF
TRBJ1-5	TRBV19	ASSDRRVQPQH
TRBJ2-5	TRBV27	ASSSSGLAEETQY
TRBJ2-7	TRBV18	ASSPDRAVLEQY
TRBJ2-2	TRBV19	ASSRGQGFPGELF
TRBJ1-4	TRBV27	ASSRTDWRGTEKLF
TRBJ2-5	TRBV4-2	ASSQVTGVDETQY
TRBJ1-3	TRBV9	ASSVAPWEAGNTIY
TRBJ2-4	TRBV6-1	ASSEDIGQGQY
TRBJ1-4	TRBV19	ASSIDPDSPNEKLF
TRBJ1-3	TRBV19	ASSKQPGTAGNTIY
TRBJ1-2	TRBV24-1	ATSDPQGLYGYT
TRBJ2-7	TRBV4-3	ASSQDLGQGSYEQY
TRBJ2-3	TRBV4-2	ASSPKELSTDTQY
TRBJ2-1	TRBV27	ASSSFPQGARNEQF
TRBJ2-5	TRBV28	ASSPAGNQETQY
TRBJ1-6	TRBV30	AWSVGISSYNSPLH
TRBJ1-2	TRBV3-1/TRBV3-2	ASTRTGIYGYT
TRBJ2-1	TRBV18	ASSEGQGGTNEQF